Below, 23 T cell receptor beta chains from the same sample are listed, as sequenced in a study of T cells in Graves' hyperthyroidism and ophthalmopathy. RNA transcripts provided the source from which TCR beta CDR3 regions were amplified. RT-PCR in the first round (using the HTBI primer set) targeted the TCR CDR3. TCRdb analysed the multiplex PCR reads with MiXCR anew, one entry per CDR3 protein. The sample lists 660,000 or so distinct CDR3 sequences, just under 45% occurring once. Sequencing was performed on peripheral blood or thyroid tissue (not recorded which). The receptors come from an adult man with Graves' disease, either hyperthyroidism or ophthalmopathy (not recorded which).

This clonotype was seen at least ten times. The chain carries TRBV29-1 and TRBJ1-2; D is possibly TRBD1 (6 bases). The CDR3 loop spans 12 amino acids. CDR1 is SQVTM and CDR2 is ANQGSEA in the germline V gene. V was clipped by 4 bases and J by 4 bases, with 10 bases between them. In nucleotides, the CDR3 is TGCAGCGTTGGGGAGACAGGCTATGGCTACACCTTC. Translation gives CSVGETGYGYTF. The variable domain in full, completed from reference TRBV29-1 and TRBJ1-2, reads SAVISQKPSRDICQRGTSLTIQCQVDSQVTMMFWYRQQPGQSLTLIATANQGSEATYESGFVIDKFPISRPNLTFSTLTVSNMSPEDSSIYLCSVGETGYGYTFGSGTRLTVV.

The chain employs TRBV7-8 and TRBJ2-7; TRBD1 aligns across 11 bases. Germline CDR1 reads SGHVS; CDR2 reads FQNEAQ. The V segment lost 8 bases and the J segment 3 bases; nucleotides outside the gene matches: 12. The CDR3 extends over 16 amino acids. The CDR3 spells CASSPGGQGGFYEQYF. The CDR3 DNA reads TGTGCCAGCTCACCAGGGGGACAGGGGGGCTTCTACGAGCAGTACTTC.

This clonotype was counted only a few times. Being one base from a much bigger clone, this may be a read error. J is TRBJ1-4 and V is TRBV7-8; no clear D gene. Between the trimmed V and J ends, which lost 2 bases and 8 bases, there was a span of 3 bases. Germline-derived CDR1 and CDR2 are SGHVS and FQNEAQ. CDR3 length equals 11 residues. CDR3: CASSLPEKLFF. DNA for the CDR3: TGTGCCAGCAGCTTACCAGAAAAACTGTTTTTT. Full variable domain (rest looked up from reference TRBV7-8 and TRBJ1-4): GAGVSQSPRYKVAKRGQDVALRCDPISGHVSLFWYQQALGQGPEFLTYFQNEAQLDKSGLPSDRFFAERPEGSVSTLKIQRTQQEDSAVYLCASSLPEKLFFGSGTQLSVL.

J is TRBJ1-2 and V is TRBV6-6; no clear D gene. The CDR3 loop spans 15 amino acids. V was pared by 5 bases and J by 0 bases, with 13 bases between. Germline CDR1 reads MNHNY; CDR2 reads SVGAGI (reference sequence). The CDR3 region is CASSRGRSANYGYTF. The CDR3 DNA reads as TGTGCCAGCAGTCGTGGCAGATCAGCTAACTATGGCTACACCTTC.

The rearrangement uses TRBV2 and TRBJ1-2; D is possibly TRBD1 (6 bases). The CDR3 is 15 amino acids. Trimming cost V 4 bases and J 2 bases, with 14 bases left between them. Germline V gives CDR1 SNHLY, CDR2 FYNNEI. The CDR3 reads CASSALGGHNYGYTF. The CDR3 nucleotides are TGTGCCAGCAGTGCCCTCGGGGGACACAACTATGGCTACACCTTC.

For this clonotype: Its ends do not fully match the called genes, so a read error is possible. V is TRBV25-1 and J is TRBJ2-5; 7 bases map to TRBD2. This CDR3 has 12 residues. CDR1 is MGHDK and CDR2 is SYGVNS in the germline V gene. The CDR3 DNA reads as TGTGCCTGGGACGGCGGGAGAGAGGCCCAGTACTTC. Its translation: CAWDGGREAQYF. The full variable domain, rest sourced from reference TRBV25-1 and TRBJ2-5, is EADIYQTPRYLVIGTGKKITLECSQTMGHDKMYWYQQDPGMELHLIHYSYGVNSTEKGDLSSESTVSRIRTEHFPLTLESARPSHTSQYLCAWDGGREAQYFGPGTRLLVL.

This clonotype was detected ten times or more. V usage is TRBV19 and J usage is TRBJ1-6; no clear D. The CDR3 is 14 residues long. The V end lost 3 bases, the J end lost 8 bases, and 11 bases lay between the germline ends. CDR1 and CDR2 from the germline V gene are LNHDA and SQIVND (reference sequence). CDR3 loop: CASSMEGRDSPLHF. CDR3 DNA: TGTGCCAGTAGTATGGAAGGGAGGGATTCACCCCTCCACTTT.

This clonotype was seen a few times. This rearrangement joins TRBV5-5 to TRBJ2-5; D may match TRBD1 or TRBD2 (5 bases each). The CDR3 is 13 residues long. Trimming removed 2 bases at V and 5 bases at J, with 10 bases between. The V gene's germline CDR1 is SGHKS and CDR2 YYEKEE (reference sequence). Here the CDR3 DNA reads TGTGCCAGCAGCTTAGGGGAGAGGGAGACCCAGTACTTC. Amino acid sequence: CASSLGERETQYF.

The CDR3 nucleotides are TGTGCCAGCAGCTCTCGGACAGGAACCTGGGACGAGCAGTACTTC. Translating gives CASSSRTGTWDEQYF. The chain uses TRBV9 and TRBJ2-7; 7 bases are a match to TRBD1. The CDR3 consists of 15 residues. CDR1 and CDR2 from the germline V gene are SGDLS and YYNGEE. V shed 4 bases, J shed 5 bases, and the junction held 12 bases outside the gene matches.

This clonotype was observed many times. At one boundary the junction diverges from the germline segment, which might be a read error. The CDR3 nucleotides read TGCGCCAGCAGCGAGCAGGGGAACACTGAAGCTTTCTTT. Protein sequence: CASSEQGNTEAFF. The chain carries TRBV2 and TRBJ1-1; perhaps TRBD1 as D (5 bases). Germline V CDR1 and CDR2: SNHLY, FYNNEI. The length of the CDR3 is 13 residues.

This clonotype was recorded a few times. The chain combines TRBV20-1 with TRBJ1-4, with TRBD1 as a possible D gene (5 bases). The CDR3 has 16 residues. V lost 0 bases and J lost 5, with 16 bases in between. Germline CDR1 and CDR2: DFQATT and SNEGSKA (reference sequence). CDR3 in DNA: TGCAGTGCTAGAGATCGGGCGACGTCAGGGAATGAAAAACTGTTTTTT. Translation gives CSARDRATSGNEKLFF.

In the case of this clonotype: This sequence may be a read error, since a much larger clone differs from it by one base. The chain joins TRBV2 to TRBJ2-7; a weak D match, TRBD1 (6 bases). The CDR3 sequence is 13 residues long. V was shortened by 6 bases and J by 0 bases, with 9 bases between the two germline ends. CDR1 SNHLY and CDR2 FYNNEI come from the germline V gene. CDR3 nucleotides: TGTGCCAGCAGGGCGGACAGCTCCTACGAGCAGTACTTC. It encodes CASRADSSYEQYF.

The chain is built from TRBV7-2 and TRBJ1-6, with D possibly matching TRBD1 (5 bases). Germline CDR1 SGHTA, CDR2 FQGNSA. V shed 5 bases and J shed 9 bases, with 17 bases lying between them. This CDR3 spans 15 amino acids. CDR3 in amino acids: CASSQDVGGTSPLHF. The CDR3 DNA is TGTGCCAGCAGCCAAGATGTCGGGGGAACTTCACCCCTCCACTTT. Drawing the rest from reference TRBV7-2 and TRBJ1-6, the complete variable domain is GAGVSQSPSNKVTEKGKDVELRCDPISGHTALYWYRQSLGQGLEFLIYFQGNSAPDKSGLPSDRFSAERTGGSVSTLTIQRTQQEDSAVYLCASSQDVGGTSPLHFGNGTRLTVT.

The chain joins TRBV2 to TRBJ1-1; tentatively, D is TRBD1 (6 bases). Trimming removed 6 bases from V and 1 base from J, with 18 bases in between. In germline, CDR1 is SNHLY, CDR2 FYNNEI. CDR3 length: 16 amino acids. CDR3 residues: CASRRPGQVSNTEAFF. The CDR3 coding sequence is TGTGCCAGCAGGCGTCCGGGACAAGTTTCGAACACTGAAGCTTTCTTT. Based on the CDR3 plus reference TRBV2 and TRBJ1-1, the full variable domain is EPEVTQTPSHQVTQMGQEVILRCVPISNHLYFYWYRQILGQKVEFLVSFYNNEISEKSEIFDDQFSVERPDGSNFTLKIRSTKLEDSAMYFCASRRPGQVSNTEAFFGQGTRLTVV.

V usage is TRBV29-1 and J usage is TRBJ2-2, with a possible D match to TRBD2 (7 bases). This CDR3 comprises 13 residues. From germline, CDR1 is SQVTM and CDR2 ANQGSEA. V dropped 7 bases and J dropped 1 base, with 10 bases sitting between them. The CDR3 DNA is TGCAGCGCCGGGGGGCAGAACACCGGGGAGCTGTTTTTT. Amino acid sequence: CSAGGQNTGELFF.

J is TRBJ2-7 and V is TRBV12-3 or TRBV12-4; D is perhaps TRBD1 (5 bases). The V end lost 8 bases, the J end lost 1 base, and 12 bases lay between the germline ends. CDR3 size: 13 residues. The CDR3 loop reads CASSQDVSYEQYF. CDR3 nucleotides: TGTGCCAGCTCACAGGACGTATCCTACGAGCAGTACTTC.

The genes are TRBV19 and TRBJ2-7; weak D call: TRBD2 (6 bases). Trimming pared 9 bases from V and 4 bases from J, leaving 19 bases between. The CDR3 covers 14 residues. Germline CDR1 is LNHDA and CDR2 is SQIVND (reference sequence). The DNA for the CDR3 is TGTGCCAGCAGTGCGGGACTCCGAGGGTACGAGCAGTACTTC. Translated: CASSAGLRGYEQYF. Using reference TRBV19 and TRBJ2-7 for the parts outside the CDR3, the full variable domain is DGGITQSPKYLFRKEGQNVTLSCEQNLNHDAMYWYRQDPGQGLRLIYYSQIVNDFQKGDIAEGYSVSREKKESFPLTVTSAQKNPTAFYLCASSAGLRGYEQYFGPGTRLTVT.

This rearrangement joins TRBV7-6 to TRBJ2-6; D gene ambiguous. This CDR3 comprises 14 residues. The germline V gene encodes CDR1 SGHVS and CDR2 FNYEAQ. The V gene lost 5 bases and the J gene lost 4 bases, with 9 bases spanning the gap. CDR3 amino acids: CASSPGEGANVLTF. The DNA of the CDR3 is TGTGCCAGCAGCCCGGGCGAAGGGGCCAACGTCCTGACTTTC.

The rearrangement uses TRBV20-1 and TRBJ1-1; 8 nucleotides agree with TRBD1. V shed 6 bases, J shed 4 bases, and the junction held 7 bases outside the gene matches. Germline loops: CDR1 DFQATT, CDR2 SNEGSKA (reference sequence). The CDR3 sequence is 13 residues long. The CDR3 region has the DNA TGCAGTGCAAAACAGGGGGGCGGCACTGAAGCTTTCTTT. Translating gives CSAKQGGGTEAFF.

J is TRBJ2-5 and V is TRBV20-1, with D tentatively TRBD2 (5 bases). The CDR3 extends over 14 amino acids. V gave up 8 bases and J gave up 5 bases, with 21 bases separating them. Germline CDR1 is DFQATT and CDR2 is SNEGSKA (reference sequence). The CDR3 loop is CSLPGLAGTETQYF. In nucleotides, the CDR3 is TGCAGTCTGCCGGGGTTGGCAGGAACGGAGACCCAGTACTTC.

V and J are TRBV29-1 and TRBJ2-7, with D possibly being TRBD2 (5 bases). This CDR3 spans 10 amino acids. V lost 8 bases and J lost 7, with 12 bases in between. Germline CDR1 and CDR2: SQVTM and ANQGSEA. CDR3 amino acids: CSSRTGEQYF. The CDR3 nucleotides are TGCAGCAGTCGGACTGGGGAGCAGTACTTC.

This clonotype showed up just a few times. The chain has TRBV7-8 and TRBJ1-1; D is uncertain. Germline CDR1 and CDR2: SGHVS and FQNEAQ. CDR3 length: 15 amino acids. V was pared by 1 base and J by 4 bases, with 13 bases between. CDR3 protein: CASSLDYGGITEAFF. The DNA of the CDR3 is TGTGCCAGCAGCTTAGACTACGGAGGAATCACTGAAGCTTTCTTT.

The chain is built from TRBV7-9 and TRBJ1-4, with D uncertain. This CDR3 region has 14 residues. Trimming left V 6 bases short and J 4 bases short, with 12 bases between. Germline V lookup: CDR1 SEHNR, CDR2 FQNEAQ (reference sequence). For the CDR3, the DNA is TGTGCCAGCAGTTTTGAGGGCATTAATGAAAAACTGTTTTTT. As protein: CASSFEGINEKLFF.